This record looks at one T cell receptor beta chain sequence and its context. This specimen belongs to a study of blood T cell repertoires in COVID-19. For the study at large: The United States, Italy and Spain provided the acute and convalescent COVID-19 samples. T cells, B-cell-depleted T cells, or PBMCs provided the cDNA or gDNA that served as material.

The V gene's germline CDR1 is SGHTA and CDR2 FQGNSA. V gave up 5 bases and J gave up 5 bases; unmatched junction bases: 7. CDR3 size: 15 residues. In the source study's methods: By means of reference gene primer amplification, nucleated cell counts were estimated. Assay: immunoSEQ multiplex PCR; the TCRdb copy retains only in-frame clones and omits some. That table furnishes V, J and clone size, whereas the DNA furnished D and trimming. The sample gives 45,000 to 55,000 clones, 75% to 90% of which show up once; approximately 3.5% is in the top ten. The sample taken for sequencing was peripheral blood. This sequence originates from a human donor in a cohort sampled during active COVID-19. The chain links TRBV7-2 to TRBJ2-7, with 12 bases identical to TRBD1. The CDR3 nucleotides are TGTGCCAGCAGCCTTCCGGGACAGGGGGCCCACGAGCAGTACTTC. It specifies CASSLPGQGAHEQYF.